One and the same sample provided the 2 T cell receptor beta chains below, sequenced in a study of T cell responses to AZD1222 COVID-19 vaccine. The data were produced by immunoSEQ multiplex PCR, yet TCRdb's version contains in-frame clones alone and is incomplete. The repertoire holds about 120,000 clones, about 87% seen once, with 9.5% to 15% in the top ten. The sample consisted of peripheral blood, taken on day 0 of AZD1222 vaccination. The receptors were sampled from an adult in good health.

The chain uses TRBV4-2 and TRBJ1-1, with TRBD1 matching over 11 bases. Germline lookup yields CDR1 LGHNA and CDR2 YNFKEQ. The CDR3 consists of 15 residues. After removal of 2 bases from V and 7 bases from J, the junction contained 6 bases not matched to a gene. CDR3 residues: CASSQSGQGASEAFF. In DNA, the CDR3 is TGTGCCAGCAGCCAATCTGGACAGGGGGCGAGTGAAGCTTTCTTT.

V usage is TRBV27 and J usage is TRBJ2-3, with TRBD2 as a possible D gene (6 bases). Trimming cost V 5 bases and J 6 bases, with 12 bases left between them. The CDR3 sequence is 13 residues long. Germline CDR1 is MNHEY and CDR2 is SMNVEV (reference sequence). CDR3 nucleotides: TGTGCCAGCAGTCCCGTTCGGGGGGATACGCAGTATTTT. This translates into CASSPVRGDTQYF.